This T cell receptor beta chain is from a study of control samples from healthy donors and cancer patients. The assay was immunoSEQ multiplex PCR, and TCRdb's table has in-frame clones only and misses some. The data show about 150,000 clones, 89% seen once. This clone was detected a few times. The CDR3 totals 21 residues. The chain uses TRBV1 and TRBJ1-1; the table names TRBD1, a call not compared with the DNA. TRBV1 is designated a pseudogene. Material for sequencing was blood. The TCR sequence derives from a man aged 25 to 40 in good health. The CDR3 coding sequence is TGCACCAGCAGCCAAGGAGTATCAGGACAGGGCCAAACCCCAGTAGCCACTGAAGCTTTCTTT. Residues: CTSSQGVSGQGQTPVATEAFF.